This record concerns one T cell receptor (beta chain) sequence. The sample is drawn from a study of blood T cell repertoires in COVID-19. This table comes from immunoSEQ multiplex PCR, and its TCRdb copy is limited to in-frame clones, with some not included. The sample includes around 81,000 clones, 85% seen only once; the top ten take around 3.3%. Sequenced sample: peripheral blood. The TCR originated in a man in his fifties with acute or convalescent COVID-19.

DNA for the CDR3: TGTGCCAGCAGTAGGGGACAGATCGGCGGGGAGCTGTTTTTT. It translates to CASSRGQIGGELFF. The J gene is TRBJ2-2, the V gene TRBV25-1, with 7 bases matching TRBD1. Germline V gene data show CDR1 as MGHDK and CDR2 as SYGVNS. The CDR3 covers 14 residues. Trimming cost V 5 bases and J 7 bases; bases outside gene matches: 7.